This TCR beta chain came from a study of T cell responses to AZD1222 COVID-19 vaccine. General study results and limits: Across the whole spike, CD4 TCRs peaked at regions 160-218 and 743-854. The breadth and depth of Spike-specific TCRs increased once two AZD1222 doses had been given.

There are 16 residues in the CDR3. This clone was picked up a small number of times. Its antigen is as yet unknown. This table comes from immunoSEQ multiplex PCR, and its TCRdb copy is limited to in-frame clones, with some not included. The sample contains some 64,000 clones, about 74% of which appear only once. The sample in question was peripheral blood, obtained on day 0 of AZD1222 vaccination. This receptor was identified in an adult in good health. The chain carries TRBV21-1 and TRBJ1-4. TRBV21-1 is flagged as a pseudogene. DNA of the CDR3: TGTGCCAGCAGCAAAATCCGGTTGAGACCGGAGGAAAAACTGTTTTTT. It yields the protein CASSKIRLRPEEKLFF.